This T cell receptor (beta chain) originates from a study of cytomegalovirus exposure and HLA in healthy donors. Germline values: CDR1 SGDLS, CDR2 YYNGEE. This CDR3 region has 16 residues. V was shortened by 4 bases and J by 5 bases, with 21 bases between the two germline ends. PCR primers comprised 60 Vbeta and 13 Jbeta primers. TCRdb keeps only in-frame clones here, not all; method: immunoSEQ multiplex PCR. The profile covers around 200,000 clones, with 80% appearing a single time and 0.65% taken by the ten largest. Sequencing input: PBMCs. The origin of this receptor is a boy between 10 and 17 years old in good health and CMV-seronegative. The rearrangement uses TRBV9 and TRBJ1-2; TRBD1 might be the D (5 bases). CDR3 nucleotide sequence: TGTGCCAGCAGCATCAGGGAGGAGGATGGCAGATATGGCTACACCTTC. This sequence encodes CASSIREEDGRYGYTF.